These T cell receptor beta chains were read from a single sample in a study of T-cell memory formation after mild COVID-19. TCRdb reprocessed the 5' RACE reads via MiXCR and lists one record per CDR3 protein. Of about 390,000 distinct CDR3 sequences listed, 15% to 20% are singletons. Sequenced: PBMCs or a T cell subset sorted from them (not recorded which). These receptors were collected from a man younger than 35 who had mild COVID-19 (a few samples of this study predate the infection). Cell type and time point are not known. Each CDR3 is given with its conserved first and last residue. Fields, in order: J gene, clone size, D gene, V gene, CDR3 DNA, CDR3 protein. A D gene is named only where the DNA matches it firmly. Clone size, where shown, is once, few, many, or a class for clones that have expanded.

TRBJ1-5	few	NA	TRBV7-2	TGTGCCAGCAGCTTAGCGGGGGGGAGAAGCAATCAGCCCCAGCATTTT	CASSLAGGRSNQPQHF
TRBJ2-1	few	TRBD2	TRBV12-3/TRBV12-4	TGTGCCAGCAGCCCACTAGCGGGGGCCGCCACCTACAATGAGCAGTTCTTC	CASSPLAGAATYNEQFF
TRBJ1-2	few	NA	TRBV7-2	TGTGCCAGCAACCAAGCAAGAGGCTATGGCTACACCTTC	CASNQARGYGYTF
TRBJ2-7	NA	NA	TRBV6-2/TRBV6-3	TGTGCCAGCACCGGGCAGCGGGCCACGTACGAGCAGTACTTC	CASTGQRATYEQYF
TRBJ1-2	many	TRBD1	TRBV7-2	TGTGCCAGCAGCTTACCCCTGACAGGGGTATATGGCTACACCTTC	CASSLPLTGVYGYTF
TRBJ2-5	many	TRBD1	TRBV20-1	TGCAGTGCCTTGGGACAGCAAGAGACCCAGTACTTC	CSALGQQETQYF
TRBJ2-7	NA	TRBD2	TRBV11-2	TGTGCCAGCAGCATCCTTCTAGCGGACTACGAGCAGTACTTC	CASSILLADYEQYF
TRBJ2-3	few	TRBD2	TRBV19	TGTGCCAGCCGGACTAGCGGGGGGGCGCCGCCAGATACGCAGTATTTT	CASRTSGGAPPDTQYF
TRBJ2-4	few	TRBD1	TRBV5-1	TGCGCCAGCAGCCCGAGGGCAGGGGGATTCAACATTCAGTACTTC	CASSPRAGGFNIQYF
TRBJ1-1	NA	NA	TRBV23-1	TGCGCCAGCAGTCAATCGTTCCGGAATGGGTCCGGGGACACTGAAGCTTTCTTT	CASSQSFRNGSGDTEAFF
TRBJ2-7	NA	NA	TRBV18	TGTGCCAGCTCACCAGGGCAGGGTTGGTACGAGCAGTACTTC	CASSPGQGWYEQYF
TRBJ2-5	few	NA	TRBV6-2/TRBV6-3	TGTGCCAGCAGCCCCCACCCAGAGACCCAGTACTTC	CASSPHPETQYF
TRBJ2-7	few	TRBD1	TRBV7-6	TGTGCCAGCAGCTTAGGAGGGGGCGACGAGCAGTACTTC	CASSLGGGDEQYF
TRBJ2-1	NA	NA	TRBV28	TGTGCCAGCAGTTTTCCGGGAGATCAGTTCTTC	CASSFPGDQFF
TRBJ2-3	NA	NA	TRBV29-1	TGCAGCGCCGGAAGGGCGATCCTCACAGATACGCAGTATTTT	CSAGRAILTDTQYF
TRBJ1-5	NA	NA	TRBV20-1	TGCAGTGCTAGTGGAACACATACGGACAAGAATCAGCCCCAGCATTTT	CSASGTHTDKNQPQHF
TRBJ1-4	few	NA	TRBV7-2	TGTGCCAGCAGCTTAGTCGGAGGGCTTTACGAAAAACTGTTTTTT	CASSLVGGLYEKLFF
TRBJ2-3	few	TRBD1	TRBV4-2	TGTGCCAGCAGCCAAAAGACAGGGGCGGATACGCAGTATTTT	CASSQKTGADTQYF
TRBJ1-1	many	NA	TRBV6-2/TRBV6-3	TGTGCCAGCCGCGGGGGGACTGAAGCTTTCTTT	CASRGGTEAFF
TRBJ2-1	NA	TRBD1	TRBV6-5	TGTGCCAGCAGTTACATACTCGCACAGGGGGAGTACAATGAGCAGTTCTTC	CASSYILAQGEYNEQFF
TRBJ1-5	NA	NA	TRBV20-1	TGCAGTGCTAATACGGGGCAGAGCATTCAGCCCCAGCATTTT	CSANTGQSIQPQHF
TRBJ2-2	NA	NA	TRBV11-2	TGTGCCAGCAGCTTACCTCCGGGGGCGAACACCGGGGAGCTGTTTTTT	CASSLPPGANTGELFF
TRBJ1-6	NA	NA	TRBV9	TGTGCCAGTTCGAAGGGCCTTAGTGATTCACCCCTCCACTTT	CASSKGLSDSPLHF
TRBJ2-7	few	TRBD1	TRBV7-2	TGTGCCAGCAGCTTAGGCTGGGGAACAGGGGAACAGTACTTC	CASSLGWGTGEQYF
TRBJ1-2	few	TRBD1	TRBV5-1	TGCGCCAGCAGCTGGACAGGGTACGATGGCTACACCTTC	CASSWTGYDGYTF
TRBJ2-1	few	TRBD2	TRBV4-1	TGCGCCAGCAGCCAAGATCGGAGACTAGCGATTGAGCAGTTCTTC	CASSQDRRLAIEQFF
TRBJ2-2	NA	TRBD1	TRBV12-3/TRBV12-4	TGTGCCAGCCCTGGGGACAGGGTTACCGGGGAGCTGTTTTTT	CASPGDRVTGELFF
TRBJ1-4	NA	TRBD1	TRBV6-5	TGTGCCAGCAGTTACCGTCGGACAGGGAGGAGTGAAAAACTGTTTTTT	CASSYRRTGRSEKLFF
TRBJ2-1	few	NA	TRBV9	TGTGCCAGCAGCGTGTCCCCTGACAATGAGCAGTTCTTC	CASSVSPDNEQFF
TRBJ1-1	few	NA	TRBV6-5	TGTGCCAGCAGTTACGGGGGCGGCACTGAAGCTTTCTTT	CASSYGGGTEAFF
TRBJ2-3	many	NA	TRBV3-1	TGTGCCAGCAGCCAAGATGGGTGGCAAGATACGCAGTATTTT	CASSQDGWQDTQYF
TRBJ1-1	many	NA	TRBV19	TGTGCCAGTACCCGGGGCTTGAACACTGAAGCTTTCTTT	CASTRGLNTEAFF
TRBJ1-2	few	TRBD1	TRBV5-1	TGCGCCAGCAGCCTGGACAGGGGGAACTATGGCTACACCTTC	CASSLDRGNYGYTF
TRBJ2-5	NA	NA	TRBV20-1	TGCAGTGCTTCGGACCCAGCCCTTAGTCATAGGCAAGAGACCCAGTACTTC	CSASDPALSHRQETQYF
TRBJ2-7	few	NA	TRBV7-8	TGTGCCAGCAGCTTAGCCCGGCGCAGGCAACTTCCCTACGAGCAGTACTTC	CASSLARRRQLPYEQYF
TRBJ1-1	few	NA	TRBV3-1	TGTGCCAGCAGCCGCAGAGGGCTTTGGGACACTGAAGCTTTCTTT	CASSRRGLWDTEAFF
TRBJ2-1	NA	TRBD2	TRBV7-9	TGTGCCAGCAGTCCCTCTAGCGGATACTCCTACAATGAGCAGTTCTTC	CASSPSSGYSYNEQFF
TRBJ2-2	NA	TRBD1	TRBV5-1	TGCGCCAGCTGCAGGGGGCCGGGCACCGGGGAGCTGTTTTTT	CASCRGPGTGELFF
TRBJ2-1	NA	NA	TRBV5-1	TGCGCCAGCAGCTTGGAGGTGACCTACAATGAGCAGTTCTTC	CASSLEVTYNEQFF
TRBJ1-1	NA	NA	TRBV5-1	TGCGCCAGCAGGGGGGGGTGGACTGAAGCTTTCTTT	CASRGGWTEAFF
TRBJ2-6	NA	NA	TRBV4-1	TGCGCCAGCAGCCAAGGTCCGGGAGACTCTGGGGCCAACGTCCTGACTTTC	CASSQGPGDSGANVLTF
TRBJ1-5	once	NA	TRBV7-2	TGTGCCAGCAGCTTATGGGGGGCAGACAATCAGCCCCAGCATTTT	CASSLWGADNQPQHF
TRBJ2-3	many	NA	TRBV12-3/TRBV12-4	TGTGCCAGCAGTTTAGTACAGGCCAGCACAGATACGCAGTATTTT	CASSLVQASTDTQYF
TRBJ1-5	NA	TRBD1	TRBV3-1	TGTGCCAGCAGCCTCCCGGGACAGGGACAGCCCCAGCATTTT	CASSLPGQGQPQHF
TRBJ2-5	NA	TRBD1	TRBV24-1	TGTGCCACCAGTGATGACAGGGGGATTCAAGAGACCCAGTACTTC	CATSDDRGIQETQYF
TRBJ2-2	NA	NA	TRBV6-2/TRBV6-3	TGTGCCAGCGCAGGCCAGAACACCGGGGAGCTGTTTTTT	CASAGQNTGELFF
TRBJ2-7	NA	NA	TRBV4-1	TGCGCCAGCAGACAGTACCGAACTTCCTACGAGCAGTACTTC	CASRQYRTSYEQYF
TRBJ2-7	NA	TRBD1	TRBV7-2	TGTGCCAGCAGCGAGACAGGGTTCGAGCAGTACTTC	CASSETGFEQYF